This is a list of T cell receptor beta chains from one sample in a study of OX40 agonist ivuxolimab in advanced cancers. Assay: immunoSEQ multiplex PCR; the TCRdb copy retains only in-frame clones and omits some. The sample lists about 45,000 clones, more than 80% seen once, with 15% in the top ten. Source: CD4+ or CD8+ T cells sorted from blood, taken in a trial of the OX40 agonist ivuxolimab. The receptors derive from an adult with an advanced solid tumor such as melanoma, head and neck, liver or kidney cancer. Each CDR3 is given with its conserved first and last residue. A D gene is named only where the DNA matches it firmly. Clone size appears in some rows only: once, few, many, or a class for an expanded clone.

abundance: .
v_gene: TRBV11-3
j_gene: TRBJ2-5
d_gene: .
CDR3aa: CASSQFSERGEETQYF
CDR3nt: TGTGCCAGCAGCCAATTTAGTGAGCGAGGGGAAGAGACCCAGTACTTC

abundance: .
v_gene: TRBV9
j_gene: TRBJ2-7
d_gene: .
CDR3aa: CASSPGVWGWYEQYF
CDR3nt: TGTGCCAGCAGCCCAGGGGTGTGGGGATGGTACGAGCAGTACTTC

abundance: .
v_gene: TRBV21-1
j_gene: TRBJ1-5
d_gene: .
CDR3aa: CASSKALVCRGRNNQPQHF
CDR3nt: TGTGCCAGCAGCAAAGCGCTCGTATGCAGGGGGAGGAACAATCAGCCCCAGCATTTT

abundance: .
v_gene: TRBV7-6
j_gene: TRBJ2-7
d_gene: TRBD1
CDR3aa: CASSYQNRGDEQYF
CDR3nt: TGTGCCAGCAGCTACCAAAACAGGGGGGACGAGCAGTACTTC

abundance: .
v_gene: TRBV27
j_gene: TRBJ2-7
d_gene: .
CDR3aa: CASSFQAPYEQYF
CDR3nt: TGTGCCAGCAGTTTCCAGGCCCCCTACGAGCAGTACTTC

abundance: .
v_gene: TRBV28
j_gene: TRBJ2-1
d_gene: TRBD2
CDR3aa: CASRTSGTYNEQFF
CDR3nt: TGTGCCAGCAGGACTAGCGGAACATACAATGAGCAGTTCTTC

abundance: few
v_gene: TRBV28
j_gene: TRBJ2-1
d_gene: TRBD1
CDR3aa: CASQLGQGAGNEQFF
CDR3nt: TGTGCCAGTCAATTGGGACAGGGGGCGGGAAATGAGCAGTTCTTC

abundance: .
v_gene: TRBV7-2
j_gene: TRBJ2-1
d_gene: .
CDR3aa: CASSFLHEQFF
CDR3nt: TGTGCCAGCAGCTTTCTTCATGAGCAGTTCTTC

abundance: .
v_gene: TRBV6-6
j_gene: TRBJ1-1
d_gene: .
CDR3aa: CASRRGAEAFF
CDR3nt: TGTGCCAGCAGAAGGGGGGCTGAAGCTTTCTTT

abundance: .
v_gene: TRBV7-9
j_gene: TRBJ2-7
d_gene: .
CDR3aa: CATNSGESYEQYF
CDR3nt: TGTGCCACTAACTCGGGGGAATCCTACGAGCAGTACTTC

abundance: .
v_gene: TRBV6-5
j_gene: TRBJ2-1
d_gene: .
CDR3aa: CASSYSDRIVAEQFF
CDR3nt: TGTGCCAGCAGTTACTCCGACAGGATCGTTGCTGAGCAGTTCTTC

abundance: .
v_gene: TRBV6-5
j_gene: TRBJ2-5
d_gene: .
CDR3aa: CASSSPLARGETQYF
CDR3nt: TGTGCCAGCAGTTCGCCCCTGGCTCGAGGGGAGACCCAGTACTTC

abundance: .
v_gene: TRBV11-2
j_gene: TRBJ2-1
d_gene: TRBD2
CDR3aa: CASRPASGQYNEQFF
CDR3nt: TGTGCCAGCCGCCCGGCTAGCGGCCAATACAATGAGCAGTTCTTC

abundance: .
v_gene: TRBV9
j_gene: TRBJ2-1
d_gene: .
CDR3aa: CASSPSGQDYEQFF
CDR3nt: TGTGCCAGCAGCCCAAGTGGTCAGGACTATGAGCAGTTCTTC

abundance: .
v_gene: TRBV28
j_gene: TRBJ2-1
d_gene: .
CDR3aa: CASSLEMFPRQFF
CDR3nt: TGTGCCAGCAGTTTAGAGATGTTCCCAAGGCAGTTCTTC

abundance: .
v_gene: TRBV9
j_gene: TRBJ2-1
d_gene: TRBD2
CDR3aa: CASSVVGRGGYNEQFF
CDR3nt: TGTGCCAGCAGCGTAGTTGGTCGCGGGGGGTACAATGAGCAGTTCTTC

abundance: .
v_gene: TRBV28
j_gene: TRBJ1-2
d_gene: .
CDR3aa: CASSLTDLFYGYTF
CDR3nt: TGTGCCAGCAGTCTGACAGATCTGTTCTATGGCTACACCTTC

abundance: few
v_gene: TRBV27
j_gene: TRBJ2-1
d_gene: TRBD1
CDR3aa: CASTITPGTGVNEQFF
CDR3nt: TGTGCCAGCACCATCACCCCCGGGACAGGGGTCAATGAGCAGTTCTTC

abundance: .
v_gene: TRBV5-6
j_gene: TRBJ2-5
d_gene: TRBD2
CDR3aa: CASSFPAGGANATQYF
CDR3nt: TGTGCCAGCAGCTTTCCAGCGGGAGGGGCCAATGCGACCCAGTACTTC

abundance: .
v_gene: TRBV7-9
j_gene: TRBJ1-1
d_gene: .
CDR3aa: CASSLGVTEAFF
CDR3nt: TGTGCCAGCAGCTTAGGGGTTACTGAAGCTTTCTTT

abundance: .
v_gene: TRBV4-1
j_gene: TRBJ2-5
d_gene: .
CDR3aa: CASSQGQVLSETQYF
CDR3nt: TGCGCCAGCAGCCAAGGGCAGGTGTTGTCAGAGACCCAGTACTTC

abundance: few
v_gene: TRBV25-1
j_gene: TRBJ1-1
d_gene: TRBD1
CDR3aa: CASRTGGYLTEAFF
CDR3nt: TGTGCCAGCAGGACAGGGGGCTACCTGACTGAAGCTTTCTTT

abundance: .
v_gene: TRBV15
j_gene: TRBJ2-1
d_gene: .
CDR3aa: CATAREITNNEQFF
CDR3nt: TGTGCCACCGCTAGGGAGATTACAAACAATGAGCAGTTCTTC

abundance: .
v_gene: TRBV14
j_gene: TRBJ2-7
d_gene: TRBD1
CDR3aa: CASSPPGQGDYEQYF
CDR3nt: TGTGCCAGCAGCCCCCCGGGACAGGGGGACTACGAGCAGTACTTC

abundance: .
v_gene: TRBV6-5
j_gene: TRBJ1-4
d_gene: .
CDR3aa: CASSYSGFGGEKLFF
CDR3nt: TGTGCCAGCAGTTACTCAGGGTTTGGCGGTGAAAAACTGTTTTTT

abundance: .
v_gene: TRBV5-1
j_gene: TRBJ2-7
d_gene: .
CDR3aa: CASSPGYYEQYF
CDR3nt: TGCGCCAGCAGCCCAGGGTACTACGAGCAGTACTTC

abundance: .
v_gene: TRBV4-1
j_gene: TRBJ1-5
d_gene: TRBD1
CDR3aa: CASSRVQGAEQPQHF
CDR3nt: TGCGCCAGCAGCCGTGTACAGGGGGCAGAACAGCCCCAGCATTTT

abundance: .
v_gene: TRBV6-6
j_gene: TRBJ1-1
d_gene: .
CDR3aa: CASSHTRVGTEAFF
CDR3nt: TGTGCCAGCAGTCATACCCGGGTGGGCACTGAAGCTTTCTTT

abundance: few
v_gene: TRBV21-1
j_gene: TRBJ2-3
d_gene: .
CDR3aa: CASIPPGTSGVADTQYF
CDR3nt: TGTGCCAGCATCCCCCCCGGGACTAGCGGGGTCGCAGATACGCAGTATTTT

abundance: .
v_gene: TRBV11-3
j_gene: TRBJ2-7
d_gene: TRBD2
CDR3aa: CASSLAGGSYEQYF
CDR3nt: TGTGCCAGCAGCTTAGCGGGGGGCTCCTACGAGCAGTACTTC

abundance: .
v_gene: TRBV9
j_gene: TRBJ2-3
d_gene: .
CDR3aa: CASSGGTDTQYF
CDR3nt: TGTGCCAGCAGCGGGGGGACAGATACGCAGTATTTT

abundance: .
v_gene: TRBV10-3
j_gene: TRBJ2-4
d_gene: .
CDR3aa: CAISEGTTGNIQYF
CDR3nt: TGTGCCATCAGTGAAGGTACCACGGGAAACATTCAGTACTTC

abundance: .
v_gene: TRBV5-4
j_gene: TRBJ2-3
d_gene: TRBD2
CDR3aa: CASSLELAGGPGTDTQYF
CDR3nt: TGTGCCAGCAGCTTGGAGCTAGCGGGAGGGCCGGGGACAGATACGCAGTATTTT

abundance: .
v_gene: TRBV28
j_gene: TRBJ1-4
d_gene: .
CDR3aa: CASSRTAQNEKLFF
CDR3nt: TGTGCCAGCAGTAGGACAGCACAAAATGAAAAACTGTTTTTT

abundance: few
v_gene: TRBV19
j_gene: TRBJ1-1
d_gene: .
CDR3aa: CASSIWDGEGIWNTEAFF
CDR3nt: TGTGCCAGTAGTATCTGGGACGGGGAGGGGATCTGGAACACTGAAGCTTTCTTT

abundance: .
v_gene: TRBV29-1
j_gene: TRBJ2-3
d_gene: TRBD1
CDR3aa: CSAPGQGKTQYF
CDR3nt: TGCAGCGCGCCGGGACAGGGGAAAACGCAGTATTTT

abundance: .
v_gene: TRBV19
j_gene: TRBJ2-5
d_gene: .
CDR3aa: CASGVGDETQYF
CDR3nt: TGTGCCAGTGGGGTGGGGGACGAGACCCAGTACTTC

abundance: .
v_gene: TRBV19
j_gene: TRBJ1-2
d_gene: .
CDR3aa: CASSIGAVRELFDGYTF
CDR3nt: TGTGCCAGTAGTATAGGCGCTGTCAGGGAGTTATTCGATGGCTACACCTTC

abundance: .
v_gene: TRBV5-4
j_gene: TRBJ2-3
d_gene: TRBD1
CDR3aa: CASRQGTGTDTQYF
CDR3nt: TGTGCCAGCAGACAGGGGACGGGCACAGATACGCAGTATTTT

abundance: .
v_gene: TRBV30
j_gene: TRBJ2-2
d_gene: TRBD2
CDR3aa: CAWLSWASGGTVTGELFF
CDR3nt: TGTGCCTGGCTTTCCTGGGCTAGCGGGGGGACGGTCACCGGGGAGCTGTTTTTT

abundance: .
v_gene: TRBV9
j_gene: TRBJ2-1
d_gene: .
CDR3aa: CASAVSSSYNEQFF
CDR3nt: TGTGCCAGCGCCGTCTCTAGCTCCTACAATGAGCAGTTCTTC

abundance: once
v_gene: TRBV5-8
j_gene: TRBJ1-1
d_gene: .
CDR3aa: CASPLDMGWGEAFF
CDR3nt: TGTGCCAGCCCCCTCGACATGGGCTGGGGGGAAGCTTTCTTT

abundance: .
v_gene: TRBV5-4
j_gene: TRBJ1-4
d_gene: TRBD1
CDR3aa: CASSSGQGGREHEKLFF
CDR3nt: TGTGCCAGCAGCTCGGGACAGGGGGGAAGAGAGCATGAAAAACTGTTTTTT

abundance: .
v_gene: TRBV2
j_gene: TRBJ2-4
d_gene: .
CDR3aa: CASSTLAGAAGDIQYF
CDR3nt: TGTGCCAGCAGTACTCTCGCCGGGGCCGCCGGGGACATTCAGTACTTC

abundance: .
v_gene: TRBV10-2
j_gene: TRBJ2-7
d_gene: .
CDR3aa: CASSESPPGLSEQYF
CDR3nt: TGCGCCAGCAGTGAGTCCCCCCCAGGGTTAAGCGAGCAGTACTTC

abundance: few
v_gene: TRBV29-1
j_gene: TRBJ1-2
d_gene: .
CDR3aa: CSVAGLGGYTF
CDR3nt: TGCAGCGTTGCCGGGCTCGGGGGCTACACCTTC

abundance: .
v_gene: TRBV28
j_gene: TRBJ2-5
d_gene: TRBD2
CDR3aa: CASSSPLLLAGLQETQYF
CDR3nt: TGTGCCAGCAGTTCCCCCCTTCTCCTAGCGGGGCTCCAAGAGACCCAGTACTTC

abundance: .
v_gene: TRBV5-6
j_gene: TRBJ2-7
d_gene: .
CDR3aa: CASSLEDTALDEQYF
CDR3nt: TGTGCCAGCAGCTTGGAGGACACCGCCCTGGACGAGCAGTACTTC